The entry below describes one T cell receptor beta chain. Its specificity is unknown. Healthy and HIV-negative, the adult donors had no recent acute infections or vaccinations. The length of the CDR3 is 12 residues. V was cut by 0 bases and J by 4 bases, with 0 bases left in between. The V gene's germline CDR1 is SGHDN and CDR2 FVKESK. Clones were sequenced by immunoSEQ multiplex PCR, and TCRdb holds only the in-frame ones, with some missing. The sample lists roughly 1 million clones, 65% to 75% occurring once. The sample originates from a study of shared clonotypes between healthy human individuals. Study findings and constraints: Naive subsets typically showed greater estimated richness than memory subsets. Large depth notwithstanding, sorted-subset sequencing proved incomplete by rarefaction.

The V and J genes are TRBV14 and TRBJ2-2; D unclear. Sequenced input: memory CD4+ T cells sorted from blood. Subset here: CD45RA-negative fraction. The receptor was isolated from a man aged 18 to 30 in good health. The CDR3, as DNA: TGTGCCAGCAGCCAAGACACCGGGGAGCTGTTTTTT. This sequence encodes CASSQDTGELFF. Full variable domain (remainder filled in from reference TRBV14 and TRBJ2-2): EAGVTQFPSHSVIEKGQTVTLRCDPISGHDNLYWYRRVMGKEIKFLLHFVKESKQDESGMPNNRFLAERTGGTYSTLKVQPAELEDSGVYFCASSQDTGELFFGEGSRLTVL.